The entry below describes one TCR beta chain. The sample belongs to a study of cytomegalovirus exposure and HLA in healthy donors. Amplification used 60 Vbeta primers and 13 Jbeta primers. Clones were read by immunoSEQ multiplex PCR, and TCRdb kept only the in-frame ones, dropping some. The repertoire holds around 150,000 clones, more than 75% seen once, with around 2.4% in the top ten. The CDR3 loop spans 14 amino acids. Trimming cost V 8 bases and J 4 bases; bases outside gene matches: 6. Per the germline V gene, CDR1 is MNHEY and CDR2 is SMNVEV (reference sequence). Input material: PBMCs. The gene calls are TRBV27 and TRBJ2-7, with 12 bases fitting TRBD2. The TCR comes from a man aged 50-59 years in good health and CMV-seronegative. CDR3 region: CASRTSGVSYEQYF. The CDR3 nucleotides are TGTGCCAGCCGGACTAGCGGGGTGTCGTACGAGCAGTACTTC.